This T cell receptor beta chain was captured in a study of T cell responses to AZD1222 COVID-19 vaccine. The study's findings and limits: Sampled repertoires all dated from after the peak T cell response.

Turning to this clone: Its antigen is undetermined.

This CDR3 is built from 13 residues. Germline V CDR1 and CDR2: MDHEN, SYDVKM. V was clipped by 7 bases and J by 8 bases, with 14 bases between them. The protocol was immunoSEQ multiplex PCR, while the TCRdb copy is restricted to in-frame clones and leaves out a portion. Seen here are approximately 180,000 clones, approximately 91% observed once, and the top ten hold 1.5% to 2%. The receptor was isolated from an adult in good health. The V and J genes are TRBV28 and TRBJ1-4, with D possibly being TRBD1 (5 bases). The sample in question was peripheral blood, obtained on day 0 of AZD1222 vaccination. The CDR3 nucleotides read TGTGCCAGCACCAGGGCCTTCTTCGAAAAACTGTTTTTT. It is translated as CASTRAFFEKLFF.